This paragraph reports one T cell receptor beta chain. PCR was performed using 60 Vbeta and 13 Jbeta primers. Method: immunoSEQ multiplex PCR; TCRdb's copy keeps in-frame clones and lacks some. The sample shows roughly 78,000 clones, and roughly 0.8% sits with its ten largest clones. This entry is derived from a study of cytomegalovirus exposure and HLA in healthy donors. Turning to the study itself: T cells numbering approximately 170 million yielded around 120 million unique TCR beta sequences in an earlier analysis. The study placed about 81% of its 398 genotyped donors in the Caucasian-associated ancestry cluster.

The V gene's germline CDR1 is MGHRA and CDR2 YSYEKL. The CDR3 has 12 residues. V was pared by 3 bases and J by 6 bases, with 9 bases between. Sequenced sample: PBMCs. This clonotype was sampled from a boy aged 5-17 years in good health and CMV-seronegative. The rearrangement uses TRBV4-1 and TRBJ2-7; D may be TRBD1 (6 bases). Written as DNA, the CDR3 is TGCGCCAGCAGCCATGGACAGCTCGAGCAGTACTTC. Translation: CASSHGQLEQYF.